Listed below are T cell receptor beta chains from one sample, sequenced in a study of cytotoxic CD8 clonotypes in ibrutinib-treated CLL. The assay was immunoSEQ multiplex PCR, and TCRdb's table has in-frame clones only and misses some. The table records about 300,000 clones, roughly 76% of them present only once. This specimen consisted of PBMCs, obtained at disease progression, from a patient treated with ibrutinib. These receptors all stem from a human donor with chronic lymphocytic leukemia. Both conserved end residues are part of each CDR3. Fields, in order: V gene, D gene, J gene, clone size, CDR3 DNA, CDR3 protein. D genes are given only for firm matches. Only some rows state a clone size, as once, few, many or a class for expanded clones.

TRBV29-1,-,TRBJ2-5,-,TGCAGCGAAAACCGGGACGGAAAGACCCAGTACTTC,CSENRDGKTQYF
TRBV29-1,TRBD2,TRBJ2-3,-,TGCAGCGTTGGCCGACTAGCGGGAGCCGGAGATACGCAGTATTTT,CSVGRLAGAGDTQYF
TRBV7-5,-,TRBJ2-7,-,TGTGTCAGAAGCCCAGCGGTCTACGAGCAGTACTTC,CVRSPAVYEQYF
TRBV5-4,-,TRBJ1-1,once,TGTGCCAGCAGCCAAACAGGGTTGAACACTGAAGCTTTCTTT,CASSQTGLNTEAFF
TRBV2,-,TRBJ1-2,-,TGTGCCAGCAGTGAATTTCACAATTATAACTATGGCTACACCTTC,CASSEFHNYNYGYTF
TRBV4-1,TRBD2,TRBJ2-3,-,TGCGCCAGCAGCCAAGCCCCTCTAGCGGGGGGGCCCACAGATACGCAGTATTTT,CASSQAPLAGGPTDTQYF
TRBV29-1,-,TRBJ2-7,-,TGCAGCGTACTACTCGGGCTTACCCTCAGCTCCTACGAGCAGTACTTC,CSVLLGLTLSSYEQYF
TRBV5-1,TRBD1,TRBJ2-5,-,TGCGCCAGCAGCTATCGACAGGGCCTAGGGGAGACCCAGTACTTC,CASSYRQGLGETQYF
TRBV7-9,TRBD1,TRBJ2-2,-,TGTGCCAGCATCCGGGACAGGGTCGTCACCGGGGAGCTGTTTTTT,CASIRDRVVTGELFF
TRBV6-6,-,TRBJ1-3,few,TGTGCCAGCAGAAGTGTTGGGGCTGGCTCTGGAAACACCATATATTTT,CASRSVGAGSGNTIYF
TRBV4-3,-,TRBJ1-4,-,TGCGCCAGCAGCCAGCCACGAGGTGGTCGCGAAAAACTGTTTTTT,CASSQPRGGREKLFF
TRBV15,-,TRBJ2-7,-,TGTGCCACCAGCAGACGGCAGGGGTACGAGCAGTACTTC,CATSRRQGYEQYF
TRBV6-4,TRBD1,TRBJ2-3,-,TGTGCCAGCAGCCGACAGGGAACAGATACGCAGTATTTT,CASSRQGTDTQYF
TRBV5-4,-,TRBJ2-5,-,TGTGCCAGCAGCATAGGGACACTTGAGACCCAGTACTTC,CASSIGTLETQYF
TRBV6-5,TRBD2,TRBJ2-5,-,TGTGCCAGCAGTTACTGGCGGGAGACGGAAGAGCAGTACTTC,CASSYWRETEEQYF
TRBV15,-,TRBJ2-1,-,TGTGCCACCAGCAGAGTTGGCGGCAACTCCTACAATGAGCAGTTCTTC,CATSRVGGNSYNEQFF
TRBV6-5,-,TRBJ2-5,-,TGTGCCAGCAGGAGGGCGCAAGAGACCCAGTACTTC,CASRRAQETQYF
TRBV9,-,TRBJ2-7,few,TGTGCCAGCAGCGTATCTCCAAGTTACTCCTACGAGCAGTACTTC,CASSVSPSYSYEQYF
TRBV27,TRBD2,TRBJ2-1,many,TGTGCCAGCAGGCCTCTAGCGGGAGGGCTTGATGAGCAGTTCTTC,CASRPLAGGLDEQFF
TRBV27,-,TRBJ2-1,-,TGTGCCAGCAGTTCCCACCCTGGGGGCGCCGATGAGCAGTTCTTC,CASSSHPGGADEQFF
TRBV7-3,-,TRBJ2-6,-,TGTGCCAGCAGAGGTCGATTGGCCAACGTCCTGACTTTC,CASRGRLANVLTF
TRBV12-5,-,TRBJ2-5,-,TGTGCTAGTGGTCCCCCGACAGGCCTCGGGACCCAGTACTTC,CASGPPTGLGTQYF
TRBV5-4,TRBD1,TRBJ2-7,-,TGTGCCAGCAGCCGTCGGGCCCAGGGGGCCTCCTACGAGCAGTACTTC,CASSRRAQGASYEQYF
TRBV27,-,TRBJ2-6,few,TGTGCCAGCAGCACAGGGTTCCCTGGGGCCAACGTCCTGACTTTC,CASSTGFPGANVLTF
TRBV9,TRBD1,TRBJ2-1,-,TGTGCCAGCAGCTTGGGACAGGGGGTAGGCAATGAGCAGTTCTTC,CASSLGQGVGNEQFF
TRBV5-5,TRBD1,TRBJ2-7,few,TGTGCCAGCAGCACGACAGGGTCTTACGAGCAGTACTTC,CASSTTGSYEQYF
TRBV7-9,TRBD2,TRBJ2-5,once,TGTGCCAGCAGCCCCCGGGGACGGGAGGGCCAAGAGACCCAGTACTTC,CASSPRGREGQETQYF
TRBV7-6,TRBD2,TRBJ2-2,few,TGTGCCAGCAGCTTCCCTAGCGGGAACACCGGGGAGCTGTTTTTT,CASSFPSGNTGELFF
TRBV7-2,-,TRBJ1-1,-,TGTGCCAGCAGCCATTTACACCGGACCCTTGAAGCTTTCTTT,CASSHLHRTLEAFF
TRBV9,TRBD1,TRBJ1-1,-,TGTGCCAGCAGCGGACAGGGTGAGACTGAAGCTTTCTTT,CASSGQGETEAFF
TRBV2,TRBD2,TRBJ2-1,-,TGTGCCAGCAGTCCCGGGACTAGCGGGAGTATCGGGCAGTTCTTC,CASSPGTSGSIGQFF
TRBV13,-,TRBJ2-3,few,TGTGCCAGCAGCCGGGACAACCCAGATACGCAGTATTTT,CASSRDNPDTQYF